The rows below give T cell receptor beta chains drawn from one sample of a study of blood T cell repertoires in COVID-19. The repertoire was sequenced with immunoSEQ multiplex PCR; TCRdb's copy has only in-frame clones and lacks some. This sample yields 35,000 to 50,000 clones, of which nearly 70% are seen a single time; approximately 6.2% belongs to the top ten. Sequencing was performed on peripheral blood. The receptors originated from a man older than 75 with acute or convalescent COVID-19. Both conserved end residues are part of each CDR3. The D gene is left open where the match is weak. The size entry is marked missing in some rows and otherwise reads once, few, many or a size class.

j_call d_call v_call clone_size cdr3_aa cdr3_nt
TRBJ2-1 TRBD1 TRBV6-1 . CASSEWGQAQYNEQFF TGTGCCAGCAGTGAATGGGGACAGGCCCAATACAATGAGCAGTTCTTC
TRBJ1-2 TRBD1 TRBV5-1 . CARSLAGGQGGYTF TGCGCCCGCAGCTTGGCCGGGGGACAGGGGGGCTACACCTTC
TRBJ1-1 . TRBV11-3 . CASSLGSLNTEAFF TGTGCCAGCAGCTTGGGCAGCCTGAACACTGAAGCTTTCTTT
TRBJ2-2 TRBD2 TRBV27 . CASSLYLGGRITGELFF TGTGCCAGCAGTTTATATCTCGGCGGGAGGATCACCGGGGAGCTGTTTTTT
TRBJ2-7 . TRBV3-1/TRBV3-2 . CASSQGTGTHYEQYF TGTGCCAGCAGCCAGGGCACCGGGACTCACTACGAGCAGTACTTC
TRBJ1-1 . TRBV6-4 once CASSSDPGVTEAFF TGTGCCAGCAGCTCTGATCCAGGGGTTACTGAAGCTTTCTTT
TRBJ1-6 . TRBV11-1 . CASSLPRDSGSPLHF TGTGCCAGCAGCTTACCACGGGACTCGGGTTCACCCCTCCACTTT
TRBJ1-4 . TRBV7-9 . CASDSDNEKLFF TGTGCCAGCGACAGCGATAATGAAAAACTGTTTTTT
TRBJ1-2 . TRBV23-1 . CASSQVFLAGRYGYTF TGCGCCAGCAGTCAAGTTTTTTTGGCAGGCAGGTATGGCTACACCTTC
TRBJ2-2 . TRBV3-1/TRBV3-2 . CASSPMGAGTGELFF TGTGCCAGCAGCCCTATGGGAGCCGGCACCGGGGAGCTGTTTTTT
TRBJ1-1 . TRBV11-3 medium-sized CASSLDLYTEAFF TGTGCCAGCAGCTTAGATCTCTACACTGAAGCTTTCTTT
TRBJ2-3 . TRBV7-2 once CASSPFTDTQYF TGTGCCAGCAGCCCTTTCACAGATACGCAGTATTTT
TRBJ1-1 . TRBV28 few CASSLPRGQLTDRREAFF TGTGCCAGCAGTTTACCTCGCGGACAACTTACCGACCGTCGCGAAGCTTTCTTT
TRBJ1-6 . TRBV5-4 . CASSPHVANSPLHF TGTGCCAGCAGCCCCCATGTCGCGAATTCACCCCTCCACTTT
TRBJ2-1 . TRBV2 . CASSVGLSYNEQFF TGTGCCAGCAGTGTGGGACTCAGCTACAATGAGCAGTTCTTC
TRBJ2-5 TRBD1 TRBV7-2 . CASSSTGVGETQYF TGTGCCAGCAGCTCAACAGGGGTAGGAGAGACCCAGTACTTC
TRBJ1-2 . TRBV2 . CASSVDQANYGYTF TGTGCCAGCAGTGTGGATCAGGCTAACTATGGCTACACCTTC
TRBJ1-1 . TRBV5-1 . CASSSENTEAFF TGCGCCAGCAGCTCAGAAAACACTGAAGCTTTCTTT
TRBJ2-1 . TRBV6-2/TRBV6-3 . CASSYSGSSYNEQFF TGTGCCAGCAGTTACTCGGGGAGCTCCTACAATGAGCAGTTCTTC
TRBJ1-6 . TRBV30 . CAWTKGTGLVVEAWGNSPLHF TGTGCCTGGACGAAGGGTACAGGGTTGGTTGTCGAGGCCTGGGGTAATTCACCCCTCCACTTT
TRBJ1-2 TRBD1 TRBV6-5 . CASSYLRTGGSYGYTF TGTGCCAGCAGTTACCTCAGGACAGGGGGATCCTATGGCTACACCTTC
TRBJ2-1 TRBD2 TRBV5-4 . CASSLAEGGGKAGEQFF TGTGCCAGCAGCTTGGCCGAGGGCGGGGGGAAGGCGGGGGAGCAGTTCTTC
TRBJ1-5 . TRBV4-3 . CASSHQTGPNQPQHF TGCGCCAGCAGCCACCAAACAGGGCCTAATCAGCCCCAGCATTTT
TRBJ2-3 TRBD2 TRBV19 . CATGRETDTQYF TGTGCCACCGGGAGGGAAACAGATACGCAGTATTTT
TRBJ2-2 . TRBV15 . CATSRELLANTGELFF TGTGCCACCAGCAGAGAACTTCTTGCGAACACCGGGGAGCTGTTTTTT
TRBJ2-2 . TRBV27 . CASSLRGANTGELFF TGTGCCAGCAGTTTACGCGGGGCGAACACCGGGGAGCTGTTTTTT
TRBJ1-5 TRBD1 TRBV6-6 . CASSRQGRSNQPQHF TGTGCCAGCAGTCGACAGGGTCGAAGCAATCAGCCCCAGCATTTT
TRBJ2-3 TRBD2 TRBV11-2 . CASNGWGGSTDTQYF TGTGCCAGCAACGGATGGGGGGGGAGCACAGATACGCAGTATTTT
TRBJ1-5 . TRBV6-1 . CASSEEAGEGHQPQHF TGTGCCAGCAGTGAAGAGGCAGGGGAGGGGCATCAGCCCCAGCATTTT
TRBJ1-2 . TRBV3-1/TRBV3-2 . CASSQDQVSWGYTF TGTGCCAGCAGCCAAGATCAGGTTTCGTGGGGCTACACCTTC
TRBJ1-2 TRBD1 TRBV5-4 . CASSLWTGANYGYTF TGTGCCAGCAGCTTATGGACAGGGGCTAACTATGGCTACACCTTC